The 27 T cell receptor beta chains given below trace back to one sample, sequenced in a study of shared clonotypes between healthy human individuals. The method was immunoSEQ multiplex PCR; TCRdb's version includes in-frame clones alone and lacks a portion of them. The repertoire holds 760,000 or so clones, with about 96% as singletons. The naive CD8 fraction comprised CD45RO-negative cells positively selected for CCR7 and excluded terminally differentiated effector memory CD45RA+ cells. Sequencing was carried out using naive CD8+ T cells sorted from blood. Receptors originate from a man younger than 45 in good health.

V gene TRBV9 combines with J gene TRBJ1-4, with a possible D match to TRBD1 (5 bases). The CDR3 is 18 amino acids. Trimming pared 0 bases from V and 1 base from J, leaving 16 bases between. CDR1 SGDLS and CDR2 YYNGEE come from the germline V gene. CDR3 sequence reads: CASSVDKGLVETNEKLFF. CDR3 nucleotides: TGTGCCAGCAGCGTAGATAAGGGGTTGGTTGAAACTAATGAAAAACTGTTTTTT.

V gene TRBV9 combines with J gene TRBJ2-5; D gene uncertain. The CDR3 length is 15 residues. V was trimmed by 0 bases and J by 1 base, leaving 10 bases between them. Germline V gene data show CDR1 as SGDLS and CDR2 as YYNGEE. The CDR3 sequence: CASSVAERGQETQYF. The CDR3 coding sequence is TGTGCCAGCAGCGTAGCTGAGCGCGGCCAAGAGACCCAGTACTTC. Full variable domain (missing parts from reference TRBV9 and TRBJ2-5): DSGVTQTPKHLITATGQRVTLRCSPRSGDLSVYWYQQSLDQGLQFLIQYYNGEERAKGNILERFSAQQFPDLHSELNLSSLELGDSALYFCASSVAERGQETQYFGPGTRLLVL.

This clone showed up just once. The chain is built from TRBV7-2 and TRBJ2-7, with no clear D. CDR1 and CDR2 from the germline V gene are SGHTA and FQGNSA. V was clipped by 5 bases and J by 0 bases, with 14 bases between them. This CDR3 comprises 15 residues. The CDR3 region has the DNA TGTGCCAGCAGCCCCCGGTCCGCGGCCTCCTACGAGCAGTACTTC. Residues: CASSPRSAASYEQYF. Combining the CDR3 with reference TRBV7-2 and TRBJ2-7 gives the whole variable domain GAGVSQSPSNKVTEKGKDVELRCDPISGHTALYWYRQSLGQGLEFLIYFQGNSAPDKSGLPSDRFSAERTGGSVSTLTIQRTQQEDSAVYLCASSPRSAASYEQYFGPGTRLTVT.

This sequence joins TRBV5-1 and TRBJ2-3; a weak D match, TRBD2 (7 bases). This CDR3 spans 16 amino acids. Germline V lookup: CDR1 SGHRS, CDR2 YFSETQ. Deletions cut 6 bases from V and 5 bases from J, with 22 bases between. The CDR3 DNA is TGCGCCAGCATTGTGGGGAACAGGGAGGGGCAAGATACGCAGTATTTT. Residues: CASIVGNREGQDTQYF.

This chain uses TRBV27 with TRBJ1-1; D possibly corresponds to TRBD1 (6 bases). The CDR3 extends over 13 amino acids. CDR1 and CDR2 (germline): MNHEY, SMNVEV (reference sequence). V was clipped by 4 bases and J by 6 bases, with 12 bases between them. The DNA of the CDR3 is TGTGCCAGCAGTTACGTCGGACAGTCTGAAGCTTTCTTT. Translating gives CASSYVGQSEAFF.

The chain joins TRBV7-3 to TRBJ2-3, with 11 nucleotides matching TRBD1. The CDR3 loop spans 16 amino acids. The germline V gene encodes CDR1 SGHTA and CDR2 FQGTGA. V lost 5 bases and J lost 3; bases outside the gene matches: 7. CDR3 in amino acids: CASSNVGQGVTDTQYF. Written as DNA, the CDR3 is TGTGCCAGCAGCAACGTGGGACAGGGGGTGACAGATACGCAGTATTTT.

The rearrangement joins TRBV29-1 to TRBJ2-1, with TRBD2 matching 13 bases. The CDR3 contains 12 residues. Germline values: CDR1 SQVTM, CDR2 ANQGSEA. The V gene end was trimmed by 8 bases and the J gene end by 7 bases; junction bases not matched to a gene: 2. CDR3 in amino acids: CSLLAGGNEQFF. The CDR3 DNA reads TGCAGCTTACTAGCGGGAGGGAATGAGCAGTTCTTC.

V and J are TRBV7-9 and TRBJ2-7, with TRBD1 as a possible D gene (5 bases). CDR1 is SEHNR and CDR2 is FQNEAQ in the germline V gene (reference sequence). V shed 4 bases and J shed 0 bases, with 16 bases lying between them. The CDR3 extends over 16 amino acids. CDR3 residues: CASSYSREQSSYEQYF. The CDR3 DNA reads TGTGCCAGCAGCTATAGCAGGGAACAGAGCTCCTACGAGCAGTACTTC.

In DNA, the CDR3 is TGTGCCAGCAGTGTCGGGGACTCACCACACAATGAGCAGTTCTTC. Translation: CASSVGDSPHNEQFF. The chain combines TRBV2 with TRBJ2-1, with D maybe TRBD2 (6 bases). This CDR3 has 15 residues. Germline CDR1 is SNHLY and CDR2 is FYNNEI. V gave up 4 bases and J gave up 5 bases, with 15 bases separating them.

This chain connects TRBV11-3 to TRBJ2-2, with a weak D call TRBD1 (6 bases). The V end lost 2 bases, the J end lost 5 bases, and 18 bases lay between the germline ends. The CDR3 consists of 17 residues. Germline CDR1 reads SGHNT; CDR2 reads YENEEA. The CDR3 sequence is CASSLSPDRLGTGELFF. The CDR3 nucleotides are TGTGCCAGCAGCTTAAGTCCCGACAGGTTGGGTACCGGGGAGCTGTTTTTT. The whole variable domain, filled in from reference TRBV11-3 and TRBJ2-2, reads EAGVVQSPRYKIIEKKQPVAFWCNPISGHNTLYWYLQNLGQGPELLIRYENEEAVDDSQLPKDRFSAERLKGVDSTLKIQPAELGDSAVYLCASSLSPDRLGTGELFFGEGSRLTVL.

The chain uses TRBV14 and TRBJ1-1; 9 bases match TRBD1. The trim removed 4 bases at V and 5 bases at J, leaving 11 bases unmatched. The CDR3 is 16 amino acids. The V gene's germline CDR1 is SGHDN and CDR2 FVKESK. CDR3 DNA sequence: TGTGCCAGCAGCCCCTGGCCGGGACAGGGAGGAACTGAAGCTTTCTTT. Encoded protein: CASSPWPGQGGTEAFF.

This chain connects TRBV28 to TRBJ2-1; 11 bases agree with TRBD2. Germline lookup yields CDR1 MDHEN and CDR2 SYDVKM. J lost 1 base, V lost 6 bases, and 2 bases had no gene match. The CDR3 totals 15 residues. CDR3 sequence reads: CASSGTSGSYNEQFF. The DNA for the CDR3 is TGTGCCAGCAGCGGGACTAGCGGTTCCTACAATGAGCAGTTCTTC.

V and J are TRBV9 and TRBJ2-7; D unresolved. CDR3 length: 15 residues. V lost 0 bases and J lost 2, with 12 bases in between. Germline V lookup: CDR1 SGDLS, CDR2 YYNGEE. This chain's CDR3 is CASSVAAIATYEQYF. CDR3 in DNA: TGTGCCAGCAGCGTAGCGGCGATCGCCACCTACGAGCAGTACTTC.

The sample holds one count of this clone. This chain uses TRBV7-9 with TRBJ2-1; 7 bases map to TRBD1. Looked up from germline, CDR1 is SEHNR and CDR2 is FQNEAQ (reference sequence). V shed 1 base and J 0 bases; nucleotides not matched to a gene: 6. The CDR3 totals 17 residues. The CDR3 bases are TGTGCCAGCAGCTTAGGCCGACAGGGAAGCTCCTACAATGAGCAGTTCTTC. Protein sequence: CASSLGRQGSSYNEQFF.

V is TRBV7-2 and J is TRBJ2-1, with 8 bases that match TRBD2. The junction had 1 base not matched to a gene; V was cut back by 6 bases and J by 3 bases. The germline CDR1 and CDR2 sequences are SGHTA and FQGNSA. The CDR3 length is 13 residues. The DNA of the CDR3 is TGTGCCAGCAGTAGCGGGAACTACAATGAGCAGTTCTTC. Translated: CASSSGNYNEQFF.

The J gene is TRBJ2-7, the V gene TRBV27; tentative D call: TRBD1 (6 bases). V was pared by 6 bases and J by 7 bases, with 19 bases between. The V gene's germline CDR1 is MNHEY and CDR2 SMNVEV (reference sequence). This CDR3 has 14 amino acids. This CDR3 reads CASRPGLIDREQYF. DNA for the CDR3: TGTGCCAGCAGGCCGGGCCTCATCGACAGGGAGCAGTACTTC.

With regard to this clone: The junction departs from germline at one end; a sequencing error may be responsible. The rearrangement uses TRBV6-4 and TRBJ1-1, with D unclear. The CDR3 has 13 amino acids. Looked up from germline, CDR1 is MRHNA and CDR2 is SNTAGT. The CDR3 DNA is TGTGCCCGCCCGGCGCGGGAGAACAGTGAAGCTTTCTTT. This translates into CARPARENSEAFF.

V gene TRBV7-9 combines with J gene TRBJ2-1, with D uncertain. Deletions cut 0 bases from V and 6 bases from J, with 6 bases between. This CDR3 has 13 residues. From germline, CDR1 is SEHNR and CDR2 FQNEAQ (reference sequence). CDR3 in DNA: TGTGCCAGCAGCTTAGCCATTTCCAATGAGCAGTTCTTC. Translating it yields CASSLAISNEQFF.

This clone was observed once. Compared with germline, one end of the junction differs, possibly owing to a read error. J is TRBJ2-1 and V is TRBV7-7; TRBD1 matches at 9 bases. The CDR3 loop spans 13 amino acids. Germline-derived CDR1 and CDR2 are SSHAT and FNYEAQ (reference sequence). This chain's CDR3 is CASSQTGGSEQFF. In DNA form, the CDR3 reads TGTGCTAGCAGCCAGACAGGGGGGAGTGAGCAGTTCTTC.

The J gene is TRBJ1-4, the V gene TRBV6-6, with D perhaps TRBD1 (6 bases). CDR1 and CDR2 from the germline V gene are MNHNY and SVGAGI (reference sequence). This CDR3 is 14 amino acids long. Between the trimmed V and J ends, which lost 7 bases and 0 bases, there was a span of 9 bases. The CDR3 reads CASTRTATNEKLFF. For the CDR3, the DNA is TGTGCCAGCACACGGACAGCAACTAATGAAAAACTGTTTTTT.

The rearrangement links TRBV6-5 to TRBJ2-7; TRBD2 might be the D (6 bases). The CDR3 loop spans 14 amino acids. V was shortened by 7 bases and J by 0 bases, with 13 bases between the two germline ends. Germline CDR1 is MNHEY and CDR2 is SVGAGI. CDR3 nucleotide sequence: TGTGCCAGCATGGGCCTAGCGAGCTCCTACGAGCAGTACTTC. Translated, it gives CASMGLASSYEQYF.

The chain couples TRBV19 to TRBJ2-7; D gene ambiguous. V shed 1 base and J shed 6 bases, with 10 bases lying between them. This CDR3 region has 13 residues. The germline gives CDR1 LNHDA, CDR2 SQIVND (reference sequence). CDR3 loop: CASSIGSPFEQYF. The CDR3 nucleotides are TGTGCCAGTAGTATAGGTAGCCCCTTCGAGCAGTACTTC.

CDR3 sequence: CASRPTSDSYEQYF. CDR3 nucleotide sequence: TGTGCCAGCAGGCCAACTAGCGACTCCTACGAGCAGTACTTC. The chain recombines TRBV7-9 with TRBJ2-7, with 7 bases that match TRBD2. Germline V gene data show CDR1 as SEHNR and CDR2 as FQNEAQ (reference sequence). J was trimmed by 0 bases and V by 6 bases; bases with no gene match: 5. This CDR3 is 14 amino acids long.

The V and J genes are TRBV11-2 and TRBJ2-3, with D unresolved. The CDR3 is 11 residues long. V was pared by 7 bases and J by 2 bases, with 4 bases between. Germline assignment: CDR1 SGHAT and CDR2 FQNNGV. CDR3 nucleotide sequence: TGTGCCAGCAAAATCACAGATACGCAGTATTTT. Its translation is CASKITDTQYF.

V usage is TRBV6-5 and J usage is TRBJ1-2, with D maybe TRBD1 (6 bases). Germline V gene lookup returns CDR1 MNHEY and CDR2 SVGAGI. There are 15 residues in the CDR3. V lost 0 bases and J 7 bases, leaving 15 bases between the germline ends. CDR3 in amino acids: CASSYSGIAGVGYTF. CDR3 sequence (DNA): TGTGCCAGCAGTTACTCGGGGATTGCAGGGGTTGGCTACACCTTC.

The J gene is TRBJ2-7, the V gene TRBV29-1; D gene ambiguous. V gave up 2 bases and J gave up 2 bases, with 16 bases separating them. CDR3 length: 15 residues. In germline, CDR1 is SQVTM, CDR2 ANQGSEA. The CDR3 protein is CSVELTDGVAYEQYF. CDR3 DNA sequence: TGCAGCGTTGAACTCACGGACGGAGTCGCCTACGAGCAGTACTTC.

The gene calls are TRBV6-5 and TRBJ2-2; D remains ambiguous. The ends were cut back, 8 bases at V and 4 bases at J, with 8 bases in the middle. The germline V gene has CDR1 MNHEY and CDR2 SVGAGI. The CDR3 extends over 12 amino acids. The CDR3 reads CASGKGTGELFF. Here the CDR3 DNA reads TGTGCCAGCGGGAAGGGCACCGGGGAGCTGTTTTTT.